The 9 T cell receptor beta chains below were found in one sample sequenced in a study of T-cell memory formation after mild COVID-19. TCRdb analysed the 5' RACE reads with MiXCR anew, one entry per CDR3 protein. Among hundreds of thousands of distinct CDR3 sequences listed, approximately 27% were seen once. Sequenced input: PBMCs or a T cell subset sorted from them (not recorded which). The receptors derive from an adult woman who had mild COVID-19 (a few samples of this study predate the infection). Cell type and time point are not known.

CDR3 in DNA: TGTGCCACCAGCAGAGGGCAGGGGGCTACGTTCGATGAGCAGTTCTTC. This translates into CATSRGQGATFDEQFF. The chain carries TRBV15 and TRBJ2-1; 8 bases match TRBD1. Unmatched junction bases numbered 10, after V lost 1 base and J lost 8 bases. The CDR3 covers 16 residues. Germline CDR1 is LNHNV and CDR2 is YYDKDF (reference sequence).

The chain has TRBV5-1 and TRBJ2-7, with TRBD1 as a possible D gene (5 bases). V dropped 0 bases and J dropped 9 bases, with 13 bases sitting between them. Per germline, CDR1 SGHRS and CDR2 YFSETQ. This CDR3 region has 13 residues. The CDR3 region is CASSLGQNSPQYF. CDR3 in DNA: TGCGCCAGCAGCTTGGGACAGAACTCCCCGCAGTACTTC.

This rearrangement joins TRBV3-1 to TRBJ2-1; D possibly matches TRBD1 or TRBD2 (5 bases each). The CDR3 is 13 amino acids. CDR1 is LGHDT and CDR2 is YNNKEL in the germline V gene (reference sequence). With 0 bases removed from V and 8 bases from J, the gap between germline ends came to 8 bases. The CDR3 reads CASSQDRGYEQFF. The CDR3 nucleotides read TGTGCCAGCAGCCAAGATCGGGGCTATGAGCAGTTCTTC.

The rearrangement links TRBV12-3 or TRBV12-4 to TRBJ1-1; no clear D. The CDR3 contains 12 residues. V gave up 6 bases and J gave up 10 bases, with 15 bases separating them. CDR3 coding DNA: TGTGCCAGCAGCCGGACGGCCGGAGGAGCTTTCTTT. Its protein is CASSRTAGGAFF.

The table lists this clonotype with a few counts. The CDR3 nucleotides read TGTGCCAGCAGCAATTCCGGACCCCAGCATTTT. Amino acid sequence: CASSNSGPQHF. The rearrangement links TRBV6-2 or TRBV6-3 to TRBJ1-5; D gene uncertain. The CDR3 length is 11 residues. Trimming left V 6 bases short and J 10 bases short, with 10 bases between. The germline gives CDR1 MNHEY, CDR2 SVGEGT.

This clonotype occurred a few times. V is TRBV7-9 and J is TRBJ2-3; D unclear. V lost 5 bases, J lost 2 bases, and 11 bases lay in between. The germline V gene has CDR1 SEHNR and CDR2 FQNEAQ (reference sequence). This CDR3 has 14 residues. In DNA, the CDR3 is TGTGCCAGCAGCCCTCTTATCGTCACAGATACGCAGTATTTT. It yields the protein CASSPLIVTDTQYF.

The chain couples TRBV6-2 or TRBV6-3 to TRBJ2-7; TRBD2 agrees at 11 bases. The CDR3 is made up of 15 amino acids. Germline lookup yields CDR1 MNHEY and CDR2 SVGEGT. V lost 7 bases to trimming and J lost 2 bases; unmatched junction nucleotides: 7. This CDR3 reads CASKPGTSGPYEQYF. Written as DNA, the CDR3 is TGTGCCAGCAAACCAGGGACTAGCGGACCCTACGAGCAGTACTTC.

The gene calls are TRBV3-1 and TRBJ2-5; TRBD1 agrees at 8 bases. Germline-derived CDR1 and CDR2 are LGHDT and YNNKEL (reference sequence). V lost 6 bases and J lost 5; bases outside the gene matches: 5. There are 13 residues in the CDR3. CDR3 sequence (DNA): TGTGCCAGCAGGCAGGGGGCAGGGGAGACCCAGTACTTC. Amino acids: CASRQGAGETQYF.

This clonotype has more than one count but fewer than ten. The chain links TRBV10-3 to TRBJ2-3; the D gene could be TRBD1 or TRBD2 (5 bases each). The V end was cut by 3 bases, the J end by 4 bases, with 8 bases between. CDR1 and CDR2 from the germline V gene are ENHRY and SYGVKD. This CDR3 has 13 residues. CDR3 loop: CAISDPGPDTQYF. The CDR3 region has the DNA TGTGCCATCAGTGATCCGGGGCCAGATACGCAGTATTTT.